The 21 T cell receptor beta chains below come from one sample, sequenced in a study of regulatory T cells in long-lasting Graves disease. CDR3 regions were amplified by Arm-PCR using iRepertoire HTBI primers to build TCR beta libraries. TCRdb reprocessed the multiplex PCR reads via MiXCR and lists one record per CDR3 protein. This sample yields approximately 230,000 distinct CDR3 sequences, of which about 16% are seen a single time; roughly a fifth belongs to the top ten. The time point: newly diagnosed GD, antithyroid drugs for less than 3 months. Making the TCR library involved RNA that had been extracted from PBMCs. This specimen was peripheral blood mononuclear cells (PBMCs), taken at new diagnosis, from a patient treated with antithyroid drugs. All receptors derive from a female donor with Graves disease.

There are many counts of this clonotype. CDR3 loop: CASRGPLAWTQYF. CDR3 nucleotides: TGTGCCAGCAGAGGACCCCTCGCCTGGACCCAGTACTTC. The chain has TRBV11-2 and TRBJ2-5, with D unclear. V lost 6 bases, J lost 7 bases, and 15 bases lay in between. Germline V CDR1 and CDR2: SGHAT, FQNNGV. This CDR3 has 13 amino acids.

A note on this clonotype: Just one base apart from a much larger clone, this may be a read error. CDR3 bases: TGTGCCAGCAGGTTCAATGAAAAACTGTTTTTT. Its translation: CASRFNEKLFF. J is TRBJ1-4 and V is TRBV27; D is ambiguous. CDR3 length: 11 amino acids. Germline CDR1 and CDR2: MNHEY and SMNVEV (reference sequence). With 6 bases removed from V and 5 bases from J, the gap between germline ends came to 4 bases.

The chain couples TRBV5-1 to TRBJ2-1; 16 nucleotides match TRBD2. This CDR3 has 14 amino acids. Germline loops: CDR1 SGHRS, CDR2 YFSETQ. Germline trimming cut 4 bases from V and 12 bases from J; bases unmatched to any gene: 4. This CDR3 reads CASSMGLAGGRQFF. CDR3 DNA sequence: TGCGCCAGCAGCATGGGACTAGCGGGAGGGCGGCAGTTCTTC.

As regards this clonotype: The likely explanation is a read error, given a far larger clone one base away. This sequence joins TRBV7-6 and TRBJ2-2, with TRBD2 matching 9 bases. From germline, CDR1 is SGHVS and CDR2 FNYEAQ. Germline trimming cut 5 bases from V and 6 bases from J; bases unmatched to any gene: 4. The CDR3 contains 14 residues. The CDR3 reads CASSRVAGAGELFF. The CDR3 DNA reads TGTGCCAGCAGCCGGGTAGCGGGAGCCGGGGAGCTGTTTTTT.

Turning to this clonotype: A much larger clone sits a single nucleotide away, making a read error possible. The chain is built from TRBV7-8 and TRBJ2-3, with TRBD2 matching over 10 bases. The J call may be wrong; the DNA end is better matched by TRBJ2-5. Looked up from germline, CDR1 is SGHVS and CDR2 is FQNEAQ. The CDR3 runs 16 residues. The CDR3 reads CASSSLAGEPGETQYF. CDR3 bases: TGTGCCAGCAGCTCCCTAGCGGGAGAGCCGGGGGAGACCCAGTACTTC.

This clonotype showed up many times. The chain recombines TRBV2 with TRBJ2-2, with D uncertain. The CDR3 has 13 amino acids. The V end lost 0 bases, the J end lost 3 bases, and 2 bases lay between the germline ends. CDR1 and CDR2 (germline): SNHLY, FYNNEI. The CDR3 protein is CASSEAHTGELFF. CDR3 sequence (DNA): TGTGCCAGCAGTGAAGCGCACACCGGGGAGCTGTTTTTT.

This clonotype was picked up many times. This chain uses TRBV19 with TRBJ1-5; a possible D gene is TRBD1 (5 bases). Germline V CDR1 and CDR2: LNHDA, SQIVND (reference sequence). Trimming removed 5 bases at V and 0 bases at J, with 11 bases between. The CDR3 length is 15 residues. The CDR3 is CASSSPTDSNQPQHF. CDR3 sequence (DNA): TGTGCCAGTAGTTCCCCGACAGATAGCAATCAGCCCCAGCATTTT. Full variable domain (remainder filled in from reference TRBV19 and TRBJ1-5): DGGITQSPKYLFRKEGQNVTLSCEQNLNHDAMYWYRQDPGQGLRLIYYSQIVNDFQKGDIAEGYSVSREKKESFPLTVTSAQKNPTAFYLCASSSPTDSNQPQHFGDGTRLSIL.

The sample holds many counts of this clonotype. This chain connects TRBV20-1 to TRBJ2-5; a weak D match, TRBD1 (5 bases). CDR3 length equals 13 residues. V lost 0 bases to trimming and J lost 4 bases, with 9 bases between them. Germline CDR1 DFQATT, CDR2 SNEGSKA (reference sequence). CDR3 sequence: CSARDLQGETQYF. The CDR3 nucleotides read TGCAGTGCTAGAGACCTCCAGGGAGAGACCCAGTACTTC.

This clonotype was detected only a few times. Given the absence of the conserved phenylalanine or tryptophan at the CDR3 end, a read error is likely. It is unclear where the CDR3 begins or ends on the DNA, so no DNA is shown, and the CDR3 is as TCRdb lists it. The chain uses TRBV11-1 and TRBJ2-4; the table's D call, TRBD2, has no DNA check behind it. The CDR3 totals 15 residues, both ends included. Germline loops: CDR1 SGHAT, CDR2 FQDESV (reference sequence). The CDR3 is CASSLDRERDRYFGP.

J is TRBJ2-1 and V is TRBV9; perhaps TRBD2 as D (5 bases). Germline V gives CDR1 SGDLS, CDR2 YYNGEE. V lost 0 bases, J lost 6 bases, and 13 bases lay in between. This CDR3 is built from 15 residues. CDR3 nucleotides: TGTGCCAGCAGCGTAGGGACTCCCGTCCCCAATGAGCAGTTCTTC. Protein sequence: CASSVGTPVPNEQFF.

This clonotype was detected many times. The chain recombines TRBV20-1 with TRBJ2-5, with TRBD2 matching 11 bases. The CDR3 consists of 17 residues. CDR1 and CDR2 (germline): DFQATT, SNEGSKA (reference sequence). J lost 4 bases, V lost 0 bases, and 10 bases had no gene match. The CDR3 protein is CSARDAPSGRPRETQYF. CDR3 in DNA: TGCAGTGCTAGAGATGCGCCTAGCGGGAGGCCCCGAGAGACCCAGTACTTC.

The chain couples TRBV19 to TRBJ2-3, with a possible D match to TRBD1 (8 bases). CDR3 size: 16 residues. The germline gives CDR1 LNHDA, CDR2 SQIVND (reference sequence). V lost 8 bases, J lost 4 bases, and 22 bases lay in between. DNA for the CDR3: TGTGCCAGTGCAGCCCACAGGGGGGGGCCCTCAGATACGCAGTATTTT. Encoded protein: CASAAHRGGPSDTQYF.

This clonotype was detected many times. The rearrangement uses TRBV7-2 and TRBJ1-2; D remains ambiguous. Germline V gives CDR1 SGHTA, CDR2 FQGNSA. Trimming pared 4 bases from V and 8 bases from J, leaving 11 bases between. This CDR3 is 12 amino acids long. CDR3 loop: CASSSYYGGYTF. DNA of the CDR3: TGTGCCAGCAGCTCCTATTACGGGGGCTACACCTTC.

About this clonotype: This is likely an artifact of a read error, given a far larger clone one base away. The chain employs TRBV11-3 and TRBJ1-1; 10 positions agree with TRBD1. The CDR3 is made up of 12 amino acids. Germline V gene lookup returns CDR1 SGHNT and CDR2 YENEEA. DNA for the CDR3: TGTGCCAGCAGCTACGACAGGGGGCAAGCGTTCTTT. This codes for CASSYDRGQAFF.

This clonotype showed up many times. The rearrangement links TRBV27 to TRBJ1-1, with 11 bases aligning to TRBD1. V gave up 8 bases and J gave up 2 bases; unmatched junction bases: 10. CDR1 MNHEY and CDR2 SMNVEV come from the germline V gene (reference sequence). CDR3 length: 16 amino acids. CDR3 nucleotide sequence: TGTGCCAGCGGCCGGCCAAGGACAGGGGGCAACACTGAAGCTTTCTTT. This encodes CASGRPRTGGNTEAFF.

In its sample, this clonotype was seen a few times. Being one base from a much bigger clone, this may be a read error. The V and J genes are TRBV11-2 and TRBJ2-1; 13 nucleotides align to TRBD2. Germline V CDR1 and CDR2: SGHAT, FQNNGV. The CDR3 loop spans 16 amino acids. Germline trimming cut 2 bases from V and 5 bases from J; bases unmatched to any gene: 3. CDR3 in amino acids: CASSLTSGRVHNEQFF. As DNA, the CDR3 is TGTGCCAGCAGCTTAACTAGCGGGAGGGTTCACAATGAGCAGTTCTTC.

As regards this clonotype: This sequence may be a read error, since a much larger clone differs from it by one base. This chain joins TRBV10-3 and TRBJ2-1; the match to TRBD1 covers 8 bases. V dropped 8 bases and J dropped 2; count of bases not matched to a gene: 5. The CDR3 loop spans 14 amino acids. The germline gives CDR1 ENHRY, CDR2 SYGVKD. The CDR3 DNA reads TGTGCCATCGCGGACAGGGACCCCTACAATGAGCAGTTCTTC. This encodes CAIADRDPYNEQFF.

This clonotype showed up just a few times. CDR3 DNA: TGTGCCAGCAGTTACTCGAGAACGGGAGGCCGCGGGTACAATGAGCAGTTCTTC. Its protein is CASSYSRTGGRGYNEQFF. The chain carries TRBV6-2 or TRBV6-3 and TRBJ2-1; 7 bases are a match to TRBD2. The germline V gene encodes CDR1 MNHEY and CDR2 SVGEGT. The CDR3 is 18 residues long. The ends lost 0 bases at V and 4 bases at J; junction bases unmatched: 12.

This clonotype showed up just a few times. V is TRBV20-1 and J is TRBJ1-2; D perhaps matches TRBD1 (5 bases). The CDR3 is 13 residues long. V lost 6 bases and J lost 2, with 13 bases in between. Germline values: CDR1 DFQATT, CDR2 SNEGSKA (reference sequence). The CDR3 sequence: CSAPEGLNYGYTF. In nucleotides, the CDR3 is TGCAGTGCCCCTGAGGGGCTGAACTATGGCTACACCTTC.

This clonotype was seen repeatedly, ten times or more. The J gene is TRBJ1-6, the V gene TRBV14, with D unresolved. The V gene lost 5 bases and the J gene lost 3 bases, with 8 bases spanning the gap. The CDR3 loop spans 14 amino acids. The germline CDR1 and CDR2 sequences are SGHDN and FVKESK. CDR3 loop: CASSVGNYNSPLHF. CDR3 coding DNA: TGTGCCAGCAGCGTGGGGAACTATAATTCACCCCTCCACTTT.

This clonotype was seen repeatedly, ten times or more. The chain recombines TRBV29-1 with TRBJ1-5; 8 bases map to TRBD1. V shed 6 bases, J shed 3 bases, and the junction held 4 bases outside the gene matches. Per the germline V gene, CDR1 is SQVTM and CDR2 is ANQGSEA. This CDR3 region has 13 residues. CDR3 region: CSVGQAINQPQHF. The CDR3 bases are TGCAGCGTGGGACAGGCGATCAATCAGCCCCAGCATTTT.